These 6 T cell receptor beta chains were sequenced from one sample in a study of shared clonotypes between healthy human individuals. The repertoire was sequenced with immunoSEQ multiplex PCR; TCRdb's copy has only in-frame clones and lacks some. The sample contains over 800,000 clones, over 90% of which appear only once. Positive CCR7 selection of CD45RO-negative cells yielded the naive CD8 cells, and terminally differentiated effector memory CD45RA+ cells were excluded. Input material: naive CD8+ T cells sorted from blood. Receptors originate from a man aged 30 to 45 in good health.

A note on this clone: This same CDR3 is encoded by further DNA sequences in the sample. The chain joins TRBV7-2 to TRBJ2-7, with 13 bases fitting TRBD2. Germline V gene sequence: CDR1 SGHTA, CDR2 FQGNSA. V lost 3 bases to trimming and J lost 2 bases; unmatched junction nucleotides: 1. The CDR3 length is 15 residues. For the CDR3, the DNA is TGTGCCAGCAGCTTGGGACTAGCGGGACCCTACGAGCAGTACTTC. Translated, it gives CASSLGLAGPYEQYF.

The chain employs TRBV2 and TRBJ1-2; D is perhaps TRBD1 (6 bases). CDR3 length equals 15 residues. CDR1 is SNHLY and CDR2 is FYNNEI in the germline V gene. Trimming took off 6 bases at V and 8 bases at J, with 22 bases between the two ends. The DNA of the CDR3 is TGTGCCAGCAGGGCTTGGGACACGAACACGGGGGGCTACACCTTC. It codes for CASRAWDTNTGGYTF.

The chain couples TRBV5-4 to TRBJ1-1; weak D call: TRBD1 (5 bases). The germline CDR1 and CDR2 sequences are SGHNT and YYREEE (reference sequence). Trimming pared 1 base from V and 11 bases from J, leaving 18 bases between. This CDR3 region has 14 residues. The CDR3 loop is CASSLLAGPKGAFF. In DNA, the CDR3 is TGTGCCAGCAGCTTGCTGGCAGGGCCGAAAGGGGCTTTCTTT.

The gene calls are TRBV6-5 and TRBJ1-2; tentative D call: TRBD1 (6 bases). The CDR3 covers 15 residues. V was pared by 0 bases and J by 1 base, with 9 bases between. In germline, CDR1 is MNHEY, CDR2 SVGAGI. The CDR3 region is CASSYSKGDNYGYTF. For the CDR3, the DNA is TGTGCCAGCAGTTACTCGAAGGGGGATAACTATGGCTACACCTTC.

This clone was picked up one time. The rearrangement uses TRBV19 and TRBJ2-3, with D tentatively TRBD2 (5 bases). CDR1 and CDR2 from the germline V gene are LNHDA and SQIVND (reference sequence). This CDR3 is 15 amino acids long. The V end lost 3 bases, the J end lost 2 bases, and 12 bases lay between the germline ends. CDR3 protein: CASSIGLAFTDTQYF. DNA of the CDR3: TGTGCCAGTAGTATTGGCCTAGCTTTCACAGATACGCAGTATTTT. Full variable domain (rest looked up from reference TRBV19 and TRBJ2-3): DGGITQSPKYLFRKEGQNVTLSCEQNLNHDAMYWYRQDPGQGLRLIYYSQIVNDFQKGDIAEGYSVSREKKESFPLTVTSAQKNPTAFYLCASSIGLAFTDTQYFGPGTRLTVL.

The chain links TRBV28 to TRBJ2-1; D possibly corresponds to TRBD1 (6 bases). Germline V CDR1 and CDR2: MDHEN, SYDVKM. Trimming stripped 3 bases from V and 6 bases from J, with 18 bases between. The CDR3 length is 16 residues. This CDR3 is CASSFRAQGLRNEQFF. CDR3 DNA sequence: TGTGCCAGCAGTTTTAGAGCACAGGGTCTGCGCAATGAGCAGTTCTTC.